The 18 T cell receptor beta chains below all came from one sample that was sequenced in a study of tumor and adjacent non-tumor tissue in lung cancer. RNA was extracted from bulk tissue without any cell sorting. Three rounds of nested PCR, following a modified ARM-PCR protocol, produced the TCRbeta library. MiXCR was run by TCRdb on the multiplex PCR reads, yielding one entry per CDR3 protein. The sample includes 120,000 or so distinct CDR3 sequences, around three fifths of them seen just once. Specimen: lung tumor tissue. These receptors were collected from a man younger than 40 with non-small cell lung cancer.

With respect to this clonotype: Sequence at one end of the junction differs from germline and may be a read error. This chain links TRBV6-2 or TRBV6-3 with TRBJ2-1, with 9 nucleotides matching TRBD2. This CDR3 spans 14 amino acids. The germline CDR1 and CDR2 sequences are MNHEY and SVGEGT. The CDR3 bases are TGTGACAGCAACCTGGGACTAGCATACAATGAGCACTCCTTC. Translated: CDSNLGLAYNEHSF.

With regard to this clonotype: A junction end diverges from the germline sequence, so it may reflect a read error. The chain joins TRBV4-1 to TRBJ2-1; D is ambiguous. The J call may be faulty, since TRBJ2-7 better matches the DNA end. The CDR3 has 13 amino acids. Germline V lookup: CDR1 MGHRA, CDR2 YSYEKL. This CDR3 reads CGSSQEPNGEQYF. In DNA form, the CDR3 reads TGCGGCAGCAGCCAGGAACCCAATGGTGAGCAGTACTTC.

As for this clonotype: A much bigger clone sits one base away, suggesting this may be a read error. J is TRBJ2-2 and V is TRBV5-5; TRBD2 matches at 11 bases. CDR3 length: 14 residues. After removal of 7 bases from V and 7 bases from J, the junction contained 6 bases not matched to a gene. Germline V gives CDR1 SGHKS, CDR2 YYEKEE (reference sequence). The CDR3 DNA is TGTGCCAGCGGCCTAGCGGGAGGCATCGGGGAGCTGTTTTTT. Translated: CASGLAGGIGELFF.

This clonotype has only a few counts. A much larger clonotype is one base distant, so this may be a read error. The chain is built from TRBV11-3 and TRBJ2-3, with TRBD2 matching over 7 bases. Germline values: CDR1 SGHNT, CDR2 YENEEA. Trimming took 5 bases from V and 5 from J; bases not matched to a gene: 13. The CDR3 has 16 residues. CDR3 protein: CASSAVVGGPVDTQYF. The CDR3 coding sequence is TGTGCCAGCAGCGCCGTAGTGGGAGGGCCTGTAGATACGCAGTATTTT. Combining the CDR3 with reference TRBV11-3 and TRBJ2-3 gives the whole variable domain EAGVVQSPRYKIIEKKQPVAFWCNPISGHNTLYWYLQNLGQGPELLIRYENEEAVDDSQLPKDRFSAERLKGVDSTLKIQPAELGDSAVYLCASSAVVGGPVDTQYFGPGTRLTVL.

In its sample, this clonotype was seen once. A much larger clone lies a single base off, so this may be a read error. The V call is TRBV20-1, the J call TRBJ2-1; D is ambiguous. The CDR3 has 11 residues. Per germline, CDR1 DFQATT and CDR2 SNEGSKA (reference sequence). DNA of the CDR3: TGCAGTGCTAGAGTAGAAGGTGAGCAGATCTTC. Its translation: CSARVEGEQIF.

The V gene is TRBV11-2, the J gene TRBJ2-1; 9 bases map to TRBD1. V lost 5 bases and J lost 0; bases outside the gene matches: 8. The CDR3 extends over 17 amino acids. Per the germline V gene, CDR1 is SGHAT and CDR2 is FQNNGV. CDR3 sequence reads: CASSILTGGSSYNEQFF. The CDR3 DNA follows: TGTGCCAGCAGCATCTTGACAGGGGGGTCCTCCTACAATGAGCAGTTCTTC.

About this clonotype itself: A much larger clonotype is one base distant, so this may be a read error. This chain joins TRBV29-1 and TRBJ2-7; 7 bases match TRBD1. This CDR3 is built from 14 residues. Germline CDR1 reads SQVTM; CDR2 reads ANQGSEA. J gave up 6 bases and V 7 bases, and 15 bases lay outside the gene matches. The CDR3 sequence is CSAHLTGQLGEQYF. For the CDR3, the DNA is TGCAGCGCCCACCTTACGGGACAGCTTGGCGAGCAGTACTTC.

On this clonotype: A much larger clone sits a single nucleotide away, making a read error possible. The genes are TRBV6-5 and TRBJ2-3, with D maybe TRBD2 (6 bases). V lost 3 bases and J lost 4, with 11 bases in between. This CDR3 region has 14 residues. Germline CDR1 and CDR2: MNHEY and SVGAGI. The CDR3 nucleotides read TGTGCCAGCAGTTATGGGAGGACCCCAGATACGCAGTATTTT. Its translation is CASSYGRTPDTQYF.

Turning to this clonotype: Given a much more abundant clone one base away, this may be a read error. V is TRBV6-5 and J is TRBJ2-7, with no clear D. CDR1 is MNHEY, CDR2 SVGAGI, per germline. There are 13 residues in the CDR3. The ends were cut back, 7 bases at V and 6 bases at J, with 16 bases in the middle. The CDR3 sequence: CASKDDQLGEQYF. CDR3 in DNA: TGTGCCAGCAAGGACGACCAGTTGGGCGAGCAGTACTTC.

With respect to this clonotype: Its ends do not fully match the called genes, so a read error is possible. This chain joins TRBV4-1 and TRBJ2-7; 7 nucleotides line up with TRBD2. Germline loops: CDR1 MGHRA, CDR2 YSYEKL. The CDR3 consists of 16 residues. Here the CDR3 DNA reads TGTTCCAGCAGCCAAGGTGAGACGGGAGGTACGTACGAGCAGTACTTC. Translated, it gives CSSSQGETGGTYEQYF.

Turning to this clonotype: The junction and the germline gene differ at one end; a read error may be behind it. The chain couples TRBV5-6 to TRBJ1-1; 7 bases match TRBD1. Germline CDR1 and CDR2: SGHDT and YYEEEE. This CDR3 has 15 amino acids. The CDR3 protein is CVSSLPGGAGTEAFF. The CDR3 DNA is TGTGTCAGCAGCTTGCCAGGGGGAGCTGGCACCGAAGCTTTCTTT.

With respect to this clonotype: The junction and the germline gene differ at one end; a read error may be behind it. The chain uses TRBV20-1 and TRBJ2-2, with D perhaps TRBD2 (5 bases). The CDR3 covers 13 residues. Germline V gene lookup returns CDR1 DFQATT and CDR2 SNEGSKA (reference sequence). CDR3 residues: CSARGQSTGEPFF. The CDR3 DNA sequence: TGCAGTGCTAGGGGTCAGTCGACCGGGGAGCCGTTTTTT.

A note on this clonotype: A much bigger clone sits one base away, suggesting this may be a read error. This chain links TRBV12-3 or TRBV12-4 with TRBJ2-7; D not resolved. The CDR3 runs 11 residues. The CDR3 is CASSHTYGQYF. CDR3 sequence (DNA): TGTGCCAGCAGCCACACCTACGGGCAGTACTTC.

Regarding this clonotype: This clone may be a read error of a much larger clone one base away. CDR3 sequence reads: CSAPDRRELWGYTF. The DNA of the CDR3 is TGCAGCGCTCCCGACAGGAGGGAATTATGGGGCTACACCTTC. The J gene is TRBJ1-2, the V gene TRBV29-1; D possibly corresponds to TRBD1 (6 bases). The CDR3 totals 14 residues. Trimming left V 7 bases short and J 8 bases short, with 23 bases between. CDR1 is SQVTM, CDR2 ANQGSEA, per germline.

This clonotype was observed a single time. The chain has TRBV5-8 and TRBJ2-2; D possibly corresponds to TRBD2 (5 bases). The CDR3 contains 19 residues. V was trimmed by 7 bases and J by 1 base, leaving 26 bases between them. Germline loops: CDR1 SGHTS, CDR2 YDEGEE. CDR3 in amino acids: CASGGYFELAWGNTGELFF. CDR3 DNA: TGTGCCAGCGGAGGATACTTCGAGCTTGCCTGGGGGAACACCGGGGAGCTGTTTTTT.

In regard to this clonotype: A much more abundant neighbour one base away suggests this may be a read error. The V call is TRBV13, the J call TRBJ2-5, with D maybe TRBD1 (6 bases). The CDR3 contains 13 residues. The ends were cut back, 4 bases at V and 7 bases at J, with 13 bases in the middle. The germline CDR1 and CDR2 sequences are PRHDT and FYEKMQ (reference sequence). CDR3 nucleotide sequence: TGTGCCAGCAGCTCGACCGGCAGGGGGACCCAGTACTTC. This translates into CASSSTGRGTQYF.

This clonotype was seen many times. This chain connects TRBV4-1 to TRBJ2-7; either TRBD1 or TRBD2 may fit D (5 bases each). V shed 4 bases and J shed 2 bases, with 15 bases lying between them. Germline V gene sequence: CDR1 MGHRA, CDR2 YSYEKL. This CDR3 has 15 amino acids. The CDR3 DNA reads TGCGCCAGCAGCCCGTTCCAGGGACGGACCTACGAGCAGTACTTC. Protein sequence: CASSPFQGRTYEQYF.

The chain combines TRBV4-3 with TRBJ1-2; perhaps TRBD1 as D (5 bases). This CDR3 spans 14 amino acids. The V end was cut by 1 base, the J end by 6 bases, with 12 bases between. Per the germline V gene, CDR1 is LGHNA and CDR2 is YSLEER. CDR3 in amino acids: CASSQAQGVDGYTF. DNA of the CDR3: TGCGCCAGCAGCCAAGCACAAGGGGTCGATGGCTACACCTTC.